This passage covers 15 T cell receptor beta chains from one sample sequenced in a study of cytomegalovirus exposure and HLA in healthy donors. The study ran its PCR with 60 Vbeta and 13 Jbeta primers. The repertoire was sequenced with immunoSEQ multiplex PCR; TCRdb's copy has only in-frame clones and lacks some. The sample includes about 110,000 clones, over 65% seen only once; the top ten take around 5.8%. The sample consisted of PBMCs. These receptors originate from a woman aged 30 to 39 in good health and CMV-seropositive.

The chain combines TRBV20-1 with TRBJ1-6; 8 nucleotides match TRBD1. The germline V gene encodes CDR1 DFQATT and CDR2 SNEGSKA (reference sequence). The CDR3 sequence is 11 residues long. Losses at the gene ends were 1 base for V and 18 bases for J; bases not matched to a gene: 5. The CDR3 DNA is TGCAGTGCTAGAGTAGGGACAGGCCACCACTTT. Protein product: CSARVGTGHHF.

This clone was observed a handful of times. The chain joins TRBV19 to TRBJ1-1; D may be TRBD1 (5 bases). V shed 7 bases and J shed 0 bases, with 12 bases lying between them. The CDR3 sequence is 14 residues long. Germline-derived CDR1 and CDR2 are LNHDA and SQIVND (reference sequence). DNA of the CDR3: TGTGCCAGTACCCTGGGGCCTTTGAACACTGAAGCTTTCTTT. The encoded protein is CASTLGPLNTEAFF.

The chain is built from TRBV5-1 and TRBJ2-1; D is perhaps TRBD1 (8 bases). Trimming cost V 0 bases and J 4 bases, with 17 bases left between them. CDR1 and CDR2 (germline): SGHRS, YFSETQ. This CDR3 is built from 17 residues. DNA for the CDR3: TGCGCCAGCAGCTTGGCGTTCAGCGGGACAGGTTACAATGAGCAGTTCTTC. Protein sequence: CASSLAFSGTGYNEQFF.

The chain employs TRBV28 and TRBJ1-1; D perhaps matches TRBD1 (5 bases). The V and J ends lost 3 bases and 5 bases respectively, with 16 bases between them. The CDR3 totals 15 residues. Per germline, CDR1 MDHEN and CDR2 SYDVKM. The chain's CDR3 is CASSLGRAYGTEAFF. The CDR3 DNA is TGTGCCAGCAGTTTGGGCAGGGCGTATGGGACTGAAGCTTTCTTT. The whole variable domain, remainder taken from reference TRBV28 and TRBJ1-1, is DVKVTQSSRYLVKRTGEKVFLECVQDMDHENMFWYRQDPGLGLRLIYFSYDVKMKEKGDIPEGYSVSREKKERFSLILESASTNQTSMYLCASSLGRAYGTEAFFGQGTRLTVV.

The chain has TRBV25-1 and TRBJ2-7; D might be TRBD1 (5 bases). Germline V gene data show CDR1 as MGHDK and CDR2 as SYGVNS. V dropped 1 base and J dropped 0 bases, with 7 bases sitting between them. This CDR3 has 14 residues. The CDR3 is CASSEWGNSYEQYF. The DNA of the CDR3 is TGTGCCAGCAGTGAATGGGGCAACTCCTACGAGCAGTACTTC.

This chain connects TRBV30 to TRBJ2-4; 13 bases are shared with TRBD2. CDR3 length equals 14 residues. Germline assignment: CDR1 GTSNPN and CDR2 SVGIG (reference sequence). V shed 3 bases and J 9 bases; nucleotides not matched to a gene: 5. The CDR3 is CAWRLAGGPGIQYF. The CDR3 region has the DNA TGTGCCTGGAGACTAGCGGGGGGGCCGGGCATTCAGTACTTC.

J is TRBJ2-7 and V is TRBV4-2; 13 nucleotides agree with TRBD2. Germline V gene data show CDR1 as LGHNA and CDR2 as YNFKEQ. The CDR3 has 17 residues. Unmatched junction bases numbered 11, after V lost 5 bases and J lost 4 bases. CDR3 sequence reads: CASSSLGLAGDLYEQYF. The CDR3 nucleotides read TGTGCCAGCAGCTCCCTAGGACTAGCGGGGGACCTATACGAGCAGTACTTC.

This clone was observed a single time. CDR3 nucleotide sequence: TGCGCCAGCAGCTTATGGACATCCGCAACTAATGAAAAACTGTTTTTT. This sequence encodes CASSLWTSATNEKLFF. This chain connects TRBV5-1 to TRBJ1-4; tentative D call: TRBD1 (5 bases). The CDR3 consists of 16 residues. Germline lookup yields CDR1 SGHRS and CDR2 YFSETQ. Trimming shortened V by 2 bases and J by 0 bases, and 11 bases separated the two germline ends.

The J gene is TRBJ2-3, the V gene TRBV18, with a weak D call TRBD2 (5 bases). In germline, CDR1 is KGHSH, CDR2 LQKENI. V was clipped by 6 bases and J by 5 bases, with 18 bases between them. There are 15 residues in the CDR3. The CDR3 here is CASSLVRGGEDTQYF. CDR3 bases: TGTGCCAGCTCGTTGGTCCGGGGTGGGGAAGATACGCAGTATTTT.

The J gene is TRBJ2-7, the V gene TRBV13; 7 bases agree with TRBD2. This CDR3 has 14 amino acids. The trim removed 5 bases at V and 7 bases at J, leaving 11 bases unmatched. Germline loops: CDR1 PRHDT, CDR2 FYEKMQ (reference sequence). DNA of the CDR3: TGTGCCAGCAGCCTACAAATGGCCGGGGGGGAGCAGTACTTC. Amino acid sequence: CASSLQMAGGEQYF.

The chain has TRBV27 and TRBJ2-4; possibly TRBD2 for D (5 bases). CDR3 length equals 11 residues. The germline V gene has CDR1 MNHEY and CDR2 SMNVEV (reference sequence). The V end was cut by 5 bases, the J end by 10 bases, with 9 bases between. The CDR3 spells CASSEGVIQYF. The CDR3 nucleotides read TGTGCCAGCAGTGAGGGTGTTATTCAGTACTTC.

The sample holds a few counts of this clone. The genes are TRBV2 and TRBJ2-1; D is possibly TRBD2 (6 bases). Germline values: CDR1 SNHLY, CDR2 FYNNEI. The germline V and J ends were trimmed by 2 bases and 5 bases, with 16 bases remaining between them. The CDR3 contains 16 residues. The CDR3 coding sequence is TGTGCCAGCAGTGAACTGGGGGGAAACTTAAACAATGAGCAGTTCTTC. Translating it yields CASSELGGNLNNEQFF.

V usage is TRBV5-6 and J usage is TRBJ2-1; tentatively, D is TRBD2 (6 bases). Germline V gene data show CDR1 as SGHDT and CDR2 as YYEEEE. This CDR3 has 17 amino acids. The V end was cut by 0 bases, the J end by 0 bases, with 13 bases between. CDR3 nucleotide sequence: TGTGCCAGCAGCTTGGTTTTGGCGGGAAGCTCCTACAATGAGCAGTTCTTC. This codes for CASSLVLAGSSYNEQFF.

As concerns this clone: Its ends do not fully match the called genes, so a read error is possible. The chain couples TRBV7-9 to TRBJ2-6; no definite D call. The CDR3 sequence is 15 residues long. From germline, CDR1 is SEHNR and CDR2 FQNEAQ (reference sequence). CDR3 bases: TGTTCCAGCAGCAACACAGATTCTGGGGCCAACGTCCTGACTTTC. Protein product: CSSSNTDSGANVLTF.

This clone was counted a single time. Other DNA sequences from this sample encode an identical CDR3 as well. The chain couples TRBV27 to TRBJ1-1; possible D gene TRBD1, 6 bases. Germline CDR1 MNHEY, CDR2 SMNVEV (reference sequence). V was pared by 6 bases and J by 2 bases, with 13 bases between. CDR3 length equals 14 residues. The CDR3: CASSPGQLNTEAFF. CDR3 DNA sequence: TGTGCCAGCAGCCCGGGACAATTAAACACTGAAGCTTTCTTT.